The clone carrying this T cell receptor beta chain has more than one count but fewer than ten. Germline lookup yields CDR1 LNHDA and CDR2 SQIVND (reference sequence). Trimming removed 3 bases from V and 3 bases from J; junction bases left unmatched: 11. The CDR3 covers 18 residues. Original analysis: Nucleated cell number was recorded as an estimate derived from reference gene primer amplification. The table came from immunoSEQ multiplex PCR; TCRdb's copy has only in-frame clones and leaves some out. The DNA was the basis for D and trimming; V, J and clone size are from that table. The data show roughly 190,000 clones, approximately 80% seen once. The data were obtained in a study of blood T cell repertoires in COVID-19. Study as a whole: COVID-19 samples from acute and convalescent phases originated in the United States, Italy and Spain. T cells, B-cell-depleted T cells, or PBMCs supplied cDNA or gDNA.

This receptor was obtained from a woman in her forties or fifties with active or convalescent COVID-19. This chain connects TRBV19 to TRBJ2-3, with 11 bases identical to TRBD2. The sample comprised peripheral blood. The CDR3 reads CASSIEAPSGGRTDTQYF. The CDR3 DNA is TGTGCCAGTAGTATTGAAGCGCCTAGCGGGGGGCGGACAGATACGCAGTATTTT.